One and the same sample provided the 5 T cell receptor beta chains below, sequenced in a study of identifying expanded T cells in peripheral blood. Clones were read by immunoSEQ multiplex PCR, and TCRdb kept only the in-frame ones, dropping some. The table shows around 95,000 clones, with 80% to 90% occurring only once. The sequencing sample was made of blood. The receptors originated from a person between 18 and 69 years old in good health.

This sequence joins TRBV27 and TRBJ1-5; TRBD1 is a possible D gene (6 bases). Germline V gene sequence: CDR1 MNHEY, CDR2 SMNVEV (reference sequence). The V end lost 2 bases, the J end lost 7 bases, and 9 bases lay between the germline ends. This CDR3 is built from 13 residues. This CDR3 reads CASSLGGGQPQHF. The CDR3 nucleotides read TGTGCCAGCAGTTTAGGGGGCGGGCAGCCCCAGCATTTT.

The chain joins TRBV7-9 to TRBJ2-3, with D tentatively TRBD2 (5 bases). Trimming took 6 bases from V and 2 from J, leaving 21 bases between them. The germline V gene encodes CDR1 SEHNR and CDR2 FQNEAQ (reference sequence). The CDR3 is 17 residues long. This CDR3 reads CASRPPPLERITDTQYF. CDR3 nucleotide sequence: TGTGCCAGCAGGCCCCCCCCCTTGGAGCGGATCACAGATACGCAGTATTTT.

The V call is TRBV19, the J call TRBJ2-2; the D gene is possibly TRBD2 (5 bases). Trimming removed 10 bases at V and 0 bases at J, with 12 bases between. Germline CDR1 and CDR2: LNHDA and SQIVND (reference sequence). The CDR3 has 14 residues. CDR3 sequence (DNA): TGTGCCACCCCAACTAGATCGAACACCGGGGAGCTGTTTTTT. Amino acid sequence: CATPTRSNTGELFF.

This chain joins TRBV30 and TRBJ2-3; D remains ambiguous. Trimming removed 2 bases at V and 1 base at J, with 7 bases between. The CDR3 contains 13 residues. Germline V gives CDR1 GTSNPN, CDR2 SVGIG (reference sequence). CDR3 in amino acids: CAWSWTRTDTQYF. DNA for the CDR3: TGTGCCTGGAGTTGGACCCGCACAGATACGCAGTATTTT. The complete variable domain, with remaining parts taken from reference TRBV30 and TRBJ2-3, reads SQTIHQWPATLVQPVGSPLSLECTVEGTSNPNLYWYRQAAGRGLQLLFYSVGIGQISSEVPQNLSASRPQDRQFILSSKKLLLSDSGFYLCAWSWTRTDTQYFGPGTRLTVL.

The J gene is TRBJ1-2, the V gene TRBV19; D is uncertain. Looked up from germline, CDR1 is LNHDA and CDR2 is SQIVND (reference sequence). Trimming took off 2 bases at V and 2 bases at J, with 6 bases between the two ends. The CDR3 is 13 amino acids. The CDR3 reads CASSIRQNYGYTF. The DNA of the CDR3 is TGTGCCAGTAGTATAAGGCAGAACTATGGCTACACCTTC.